The 6 T cell receptor beta chains reported below all come from one sample, sequenced in a study of radiation and T cells in renal cell carcinoma. TCRdb keeps only in-frame clones here, not all; method: immunoSEQ multiplex PCR. The sample lists approximately 150,000 clones, roughly 83% seen once, with approximately 22% in the top ten. The time point: baseline pretreatment blood. Treatment specified: 15 Gy SBRT to primary tumor, nephrectomy 4 weeks later. The source was blood, collected from a patient whose treatment included radiotherapy and nephrectomy. Receptor source: a woman aged 45-60 years with renal cell carcinoma.

The V call is TRBV2, the J call TRBJ2-5, with D unresolved. Trimming took off 6 bases at V and 0 bases at J, with 14 bases between the two ends. From germline, CDR1 is SNHLY and CDR2 FYNNEI. The CDR3 totals 15 residues. CDR3 residues: CASSFRDQYQETQYF. In nucleotides, the CDR3 is TGTGCCAGCAGCTTTCGAGACCAGTACCAAGAGACCCAGTACTTC.

The chain's CDR3 is CATSDRTGNMNTEAFF. Here the CDR3 DNA reads TGTGCCACCAGCGACCGGACAGGTAACATGAACACTGAAGCTTTCTTT. This chain uses TRBV15 with TRBJ1-1; 7 bases align to TRBD1. V trimming: 5 bases; J trimming: 0 bases; junction bases outside the gene matches: 9. The CDR3 extends over 16 amino acids. The V gene's germline CDR1 is LNHNV and CDR2 YYDKDF (reference sequence).

A remark on this clone: Mismatch with germline at one junction end may stem from a read error. This chain connects TRBV7-7 to TRBJ2-7, with 11 bases aligning to TRBD2. Germline V lookup: CDR1 SSHAT, CDR2 FNYEAQ (reference sequence). The CDR3 extends over 17 amino acids. This CDR3 reads CASSCRQGLAARYEQYF. The CDR3 nucleotides are TGTGCTAGCAGCTGTAGGCAGGGACTAGCGGCACGCTACGAGCAGTACTTC.

This clone was recorded once. The gene calls are TRBV7-2 and TRBJ1-5; D call uncertain. The germline V and J ends were trimmed by 5 bases and 3 bases, with 8 bases remaining between them. This CDR3 comprises 13 residues. The germline V gene has CDR1 SGHTA and CDR2 FQGNSA. The DNA for the CDR3 is TGTGCCAGCAGCCCAAGGGCCAATCAGCCCCAGCATTTT. Residues: CASSPRANQPQHF.

V usage is TRBV10-3 and J usage is TRBJ2-1; 8 nucleotides align to TRBD1. The CDR3 runs to 19 residues. With V trimmed by 0 bases and J by 1 base, 11 bases remained unmatched. Germline-derived CDR1 and CDR2 are ENHRY and SYGVKD. CDR3 nucleotide sequence: TGTGCCATCAGTGAGTCGGACACAGGGGGGTTAGGTTCCTACAATGAGCAGTTCTTC. It translates to CAISESDTGGLGSYNEQFF.

The rearrangement uses TRBV6-1 and TRBJ2-7, with a possible D match to TRBD2 (5 bases). V dropped 1 base and J dropped 7 bases, with 17 bases sitting between them. This CDR3 contains 15 residues. The germline CDR1 and CDR2 sequences are MNHNS and SASEGT. The CDR3: CASSEVRKGGLEQYF. The CDR3 coding sequence is TGTGCCAGCAGTGAAGTAAGGAAGGGCGGACTGGAGCAGTACTTC.